The clone carrying this T cell receptor (beta chain) came up a few times. Its antigen remains unidentified. Time point indicated: newly diagnosed GD, antithyroid drugs for less than 3 months. PBMC RNA served as the TCR library source. This sample was included in a study of regulatory T cells in long-lasting Graves disease. Study overall: Newly diagnosed Graves' patients had taken antithyroid drugs under 3 months. Overall study findings and caveats: Persistent Graves' patients showed less TCR diversity than newly diagnosed ones.

CDR1 is MNHEY and CDR2 is SVGEGT in the germline V gene. CDR3 length: 13 amino acids. With 8 bases removed from V and 1 base from J, the gap between germline ends came to 12 bases. Library construction for TCR beta used iRepertoire HTBI primers and Arm-PCR of CDR3 regions. A single record per CDR3 protein comes from TCRdb applying MiXCR to the multiplex PCR reads. The table records approximately 310,000 distinct CDR3 sequences, 15% to 20% of them present only once. The source was peripheral blood mononuclear cells (PBMCs), collected at new diagnosis, from a patient treated with antithyroid drugs. The receptor comes from a female donor with Graves disease. V and J are TRBV6-2 or TRBV6-3 and TRBJ2-7; D perhaps matches TRBD2 (5 bases). CDR3 residues: CASRLSGSYEQYF. The CDR3 DNA sequence: TGTGCCAGCCGTCTATCGGGGTCCTACGAGCAGTACTTC.